This T cell receptor beta chain appears in the sequencing data of a study of vaccination and CD4 T cells after COVID-19. General study results and limits: The great majority, 304 of 307 vaccine-specific clones, proved spike mono-reactive in convalescent patients.

This clonotype came up a few times. Its antigen remains unknown. The Oncomine TCR Beta short-read assay was applied to DNA of cultured CD4+ T cells. CD4+ T cells were cultured, and genomic DNA was extracted from them. TCRdb recomputed calls from the PCR reads with MiXCR, one row per CDR3 protein. The sample has around 14,000 distinct CDR3 sequences, roughly 29% seen once. Treatment noted: approximately nine-day PBMC culture with coronavirus spike peptide pools or control peptides (ViraFEST assay). The culture of around 2.2 million PBMCs per well included approximately 9 IU/ml IL-2 and about 9.9 ug/ml peptide pools. Germline loops: CDR1 DFQATT, CDR2 SNEGSKA (reference sequence). J lost 2 bases, V lost 3 bases, and 11 bases had no gene match. There are 18 residues in the CDR3.

This TCR came from a human donor who received a COVID-19 vaccine. The genes are TRBV20-1 and TRBJ2-5; 14 bases line up with TRBD2. Sequenced material: CD4+ T cells from blood, cultured in vitro, taken before SARS-CoV-2 vaccination. The CDR3 DNA follows: TGCAGTGCTAGTTTCGGGACTAGCGGGGGCGCCATTCAAGAGACCCAGTACTTC. Its protein product is CSASFGTSGGAIQETQYF.